Listed here are 12 T cell receptor beta chains from one sample, sequenced in a study of T-cell reconstitution after alpha-beta-depleted transplantation in children. Preparation of the TCRbeta library was carried out with unique molecular identifiers. One entry per CDR3 protein, called by TCRdb with MiXCR from the PCR reads. The table has about 400,000 distinct CDR3 sequences, 15% to 20% seen once; the top ten hold about 32%. Here the sequenced sample was PBMCs, mostly from graft donor cells, taken 360 days after TCRalphabeta/CD19-depleted stem cell transplant. The source of these receptors is a boy younger than two who had a stem cell transplant for Wiskott-Aldrich syndrome, so the T cells may come from the graft donor.

The chain employs TRBV4-2 and TRBJ1-6; D not certain. There are 17 residues in the CDR3. V lost 1 base and J lost 0, with 10 bases in between. Germline V lookup: CDR1 LGHNA, CDR2 YNFKEQ. The CDR3 bases are TGTGCCAGCAGCCAAGGGACTTTCAGCTCCTATAATTCACCCCTCCACTTT. Protein product: CASSQGTFSSYNSPLHF.

At least ten counts were recorded for this clonotype. The chain combines TRBV11-2 with TRBJ2-2; 8 positions agree with TRBD1. The CDR3 runs to 18 residues. Germline V CDR1 and CDR2: SGHAT, FQNNGV. With V trimmed by 5 bases and J by 2 bases, 13 bases remained unmatched. For the CDR3, the DNA is TGTGCCAGCAGCCGGGGCCGGCCAGGGGGCCATAACACCGGGGAGCTGTTTTTT. Residues: CASSRGRPGGHNTGELFF. Full variable domain (remainder filled in from reference TRBV11-2 and TRBJ2-2): EAGVAQSPRYKIIEKRQSVAFWCNPISGHATLYWYQQILGQGPKLLIQFQNNGVVDDSQLPKDRFSAERLKGVDSTLKIQPAKLEDSAVYLCASSRGRPGGHNTGELFFGEGSRLTVL.

DNA of the CDR3: TGTGCCAGCAGTTTAGTCGGGTTCTGGGCCAACGTCCTGACTTTC. It translates to CASSLVGFWANVLTF. The chain joins TRBV12-3 or TRBV12-4 to TRBJ2-6; D gene unclear. V was cut by 1 base and J by 5 bases, with 9 bases left in between. CDR3 size: 15 residues.

The rearrangement links TRBV14 to TRBJ2-1; 10 nucleotides align to TRBD2. This CDR3 comprises 16 residues. With 3 bases clipped from V and 2 bases from J, the junction kept 4 bases outside the gene matches. CDR1 is SGHDN and CDR2 is FVKESK in the germline V gene. The CDR3: CASSHRAGGPYNEQFF. The CDR3 DNA is TGTGCCAGCAGCCATCGAGCGGGAGGGCCCTACAATGAGCAGTTCTTC.

This sequence joins TRBV10-2 and TRBJ2-1; D is uncertain. V gave up 0 bases and J gave up 8 bases, with 5 bases separating them. Germline V lookup: CDR1 WSHSY, CDR2 SAAADI. This CDR3 has 12 residues. CDR3 loop: CASSESSDEQFF. The CDR3 bases are TGCGCCAGCAGTGAGTCCTCTGATGAGCAGTTCTTC.

This clonotype occurred a few times. The chain joins TRBV6-6 to TRBJ1-2, with D possibly being TRBD1 (6 bases). The CDR3 is 13 amino acids. The V and J ends lost 7 bases and 10 bases respectively, with 19 bases between them. Germline-derived CDR1 and CDR2 are MNHNY and SVGAGI (reference sequence). CDR3 residues: CASTQRGIGIYTF. In nucleotides, the CDR3 is TGTGCCAGCACCCAAAGGGGGATTGGGATCTACACCTTC.

This clonotype was seen ten or more times. V gene TRBV12-3 or TRBV12-4 combines with J gene TRBJ1-5; no clear D gene. This CDR3 has 12 residues. V shed 5 bases and J shed 6 bases, with 8 bases lying between them. The CDR3 DNA sequence: TGTGCCAGCAGTCTGATGAGTCAGCCCCAGCATTTT. Amino acid sequence: CASSLMSQPQHF.

This rearrangement joins TRBV4-3 to TRBJ2-3; D possibly matches TRBD1 or TRBD2 (5 bases each). V gave up 1 base and J gave up 4 bases, with 15 bases separating them. This CDR3 spans 16 amino acids. In germline, CDR1 is LGHNA, CDR2 YSLEER. In DNA, the CDR3 is TGCGCCAGCAGCCAAGTGTACAGAGGGGAAGCAGATACGCAGTATTTT. Its translation is CASSQVYRGEADTQYF.

The chain links TRBV27 to TRBJ2-3; TRBD2 aligns across 12 bases. CDR3 size: 15 residues. With V trimmed by 6 bases and J by 6 bases, 7 bases remained unmatched. Germline loops: CDR1 MNHEY, CDR2 SMNVEV (reference sequence). In nucleotides, the CDR3 is TGTGCCAGCAGCCAAACTAGCGGGAGGTGGGATACGCAGTATTTT. Translated, it gives CASSQTSGRWDTQYF.

This clonotype has only a few counts. The chain joins TRBV7-9 to TRBJ2-7; possibly TRBD2 for D (6 bases). V was cut by 4 bases and J by 0 bases, with 16 bases left in between. This CDR3 is 16 amino acids long. Germline V CDR1 and CDR2: SEHNR, FQNEAQ (reference sequence). This chain's CDR3 is CASSSWRGPYSYEQYF. The CDR3 DNA reads as TGTGCCAGCAGCTCATGGCGGGGCCCATACTCCTACGAGCAGTACTTC.

The chain combines TRBV10-3 with TRBJ2-4, with D tentatively TRBD1 or TRBD2 (5 bases each). The CDR3 runs 16 residues. Germline loops: CDR1 ENHRY, CDR2 SYGVKD. Deletions cut 2 bases from V and 0 bases from J, with 11 bases between. Here the CDR3 reads CAISEGGFTAKNIQYF. CDR3 nucleotides: TGTGCCATCAGTGAGGGGGGTTTCACAGCCAAAAACATTCAGTACTTC.

In nucleotides, the CDR3 is TGCGCCAGCAGCTCCCAAGCGGGAGGGTTCAATGAGCAGTTCTTC. Amino acids: CASSSQAGGFNEQFF. This rearrangement joins TRBV5-1 to TRBJ2-1; 10 nucleotides line up with TRBD2. This CDR3 has 15 residues. CDR1 and CDR2 (germline): SGHRS, YFSETQ. J was trimmed by 6 bases and V by 3 bases; bases with no gene match: 6.